This T cell receptor beta chain was identified during a study of CD8 T cells in ankylosing spondylitis. TCRdb called the 5' RACE reads again in MiXCR, with one record for every CDR3 protein. This table holds 380,000 or so distinct CDR3 sequences, 20% found once. The trim removed 1 base at V and 6 bases at J, leaving 2 bases unmatched. This CDR3 contains 13 residues. CDR1 is SGHVS and CDR2 is FNYEAQ in the germline V gene. The V call is TRBV7-6, the J call TRBJ2-7, with 8 nucleotides matching TRBD1. The sequence derives from a male donor with ankylosing spondylitis or in good health (not recorded which). Sequencing input: blood, either unsorted or a sorted T cell fraction (not recorded which). The CDR3 here is CASSLVGQGEQYF. CDR3 DNA: TGTGCCAGCAGCTTAGTCGGACAGGGCGAGCAGTACTTC.